Each of the 9 T cell receptor beta chains below was sequenced from the same sample in a study of T-cell memory formation after mild COVID-19. Using its own MiXCR run on the 5' RACE reads, TCRdb lists one record per CDR3 protein. The sample carries some 300,000 distinct CDR3 sequences, around a fifth recorded once. The sample comprised PBMCs or a T cell subset sorted from them (not recorded which). Receptors originate from a young man who had mild COVID-19 (a few samples of this study predate the infection). Cell type and time point are not known.

This chain uses TRBV7-9 with TRBJ2-7, with 9 bases matching TRBD1. From germline, CDR1 is SEHNR and CDR2 FQNEAQ (reference sequence). The V segment lost 4 bases and the J segment 5 bases; nucleotides outside the gene matches: 12. This CDR3 contains 16 residues. For the CDR3, the DNA is TGTGCCAGCAGCTCCGGCGTGGGGACAGGGCGGCACGAGCAGTACTTC. Encoded protein: CASSSGVGTGRHEQYF.

The chain is built from TRBV20-1 and TRBJ2-3; weak D call: TRBD1 (5 bases). The length of the CDR3 is 14 residues. The V end lost 3 bases, the J end lost 3 bases, and 13 bases lay between the germline ends. Germline V lookup: CDR1 DFQATT, CDR2 SNEGSKA (reference sequence). CDR3 in DNA: TGCAGTGCTAGTTGGCAGGGTAGAACAGATACGCAGTATTTT. Its protein is CSASWQGRTDTQYF.

The chain carries TRBV29-1 and TRBJ2-2, with 8 bases lining up with TRBD2. The V gene's germline CDR1 is SQVTM and CDR2 ANQGSEA. V lost 6 bases and J lost 4; bases outside the gene matches: 4. This CDR3 is built from 13 residues. The CDR3 nucleotides are TGCAGCGTGAGACTAGCGACCACCGGGGAGCTGTTTTTT. Protein product: CSVRLATTGELFF.

This chain uses TRBV24-1 with TRBJ1-5, with no clear D. Between the trimmed V and J ends, which lost 3 bases and 1 base, there was a span of 12 bases. The germline V gene encodes CDR1 KGHDR and CDR2 SFDVKD. This CDR3 has 16 amino acids. Here the CDR3 DNA reads TGTGCCACCAGTGATGGAGCGTTGGGGAGCAATCAGCCCCAGCATTTT. It yields the protein CATSDGALGSNQPQHF.

The chain is built from TRBV12-3 or TRBV12-4 and TRBJ2-4; 7 bases are shared with TRBD2. V shed 3 bases and J 6 bases; nucleotides not matched to a gene: 5. This CDR3 is 14 amino acids long. The chain's CDR3 is CASSFAGGINIQYF. CDR3 DNA sequence: TGTGCCAGCAGTTTCGCCGGGGGGATAAACATTCAGTACTTC.

This clonotype has just a few counts. The chain couples TRBV7-8 to TRBJ1-2, with 7 positions matching TRBD1. Trimming removed 4 bases from V and 8 bases from J; junction bases left unmatched: 13. Germline CDR1 reads SGHVS; CDR2 reads FQNEAQ. The CDR3 is 15 residues long. The DNA for the CDR3 is TGTGCCAGCAGCTGGACCAGGACAGGCTTGTGGGGCTACACCTTC. Its translation: CASSWTRTGLWGYTF.

The rearrangement links TRBV9 to TRBJ2-3; D tentatively fits TRBD1 or TRBD2 (5 bases each). With 0 bases removed from V and 2 bases from J, the gap between germline ends came to 10 bases. Germline V gene sequence: CDR1 SGDLS, CDR2 YYNGEE. The length of the CDR3 is 15 residues. CDR3 sequence reads: CASSVGNGATDTQYF. The CDR3 DNA reads TGTGCCAGCAGCGTAGGGAACGGGGCCACAGATACGCAGTATTTT.

This clonotype was seen repeatedly, ten times or more. The chain couples TRBV20-1 to TRBJ1-4, with a weak D call TRBD1 (5 bases). In germline, CDR1 is DFQATT, CDR2 SNEGSKA (reference sequence). V gave up 6 bases and J gave up 7 bases, with 18 bases separating them. The CDR3 sequence is 14 residues long. The CDR3 protein is CSAPRSRGGEKLFF. Written as DNA, the CDR3 is TGCAGTGCACCACGGTCCCGGGGGGGTGAAAAACTGTTTTTT.

This clonotype was seen a few times. V gene TRBV9 combines with J gene TRBJ1-5, with D possibly TRBD1 on 5 matching bases. The CDR3 runs 14 residues. The germline V gene encodes CDR1 SGDLS and CDR2 YYNGEE. Between the trimmed V and J ends, which lost 4 bases and 0 bases, there was a span of 8 bases. The CDR3 DNA reads as TGTGCCAGCAGCCAGGGATTTAGCAATCAGCCCCAGCATTTT. This encodes CASSQGFSNQPQHF.